These 4 T cell receptor beta chains share one sample of origin, sequenced in a study of T cells after yellow fever vaccination. TCRdb re-derived calls from the 5' RACE reads in MiXCR, one entry per CDR3 protein. Of tens of thousands of distinct CDR3 sequences in the sample, roughly a tenth were seen once. Material: PBMCs, either bulk or a sorted T-cell subset (CD4+, CD8+, memory, or dextramer-sorted; not recorded which), obtained roughly 14 days after the first yellow fever vaccination. The receptors shown here come from a man younger than 35 who received the YFV17D yellow fever vaccine.

This clonotype has ten or more counts. This chain links TRBV7-2 with TRBJ2-3, with D uncertain. CDR1 SGHTA and CDR2 FQGNSA come from the germline V gene. The length of the CDR3 is 12 residues. With 5 bases removed from V and 2 bases from J, the gap between germline ends came to 5 bases. The CDR3 here is CASSPFTDTQYF. The CDR3 region has the DNA TGTGCCAGCAGCCCATTCACAGATACGCAGTATTTT.

This clonotype was seen ten or more times. The chain links TRBV5-5 to TRBJ1-6; 8 bases map to TRBD1. V lost 2 bases, J lost 7 bases, and 2 bases stayed unmatched. The CDR3 has 14 residues. In germline, CDR1 is SGHKS, CDR2 YYEKEE (reference sequence). Here the CDR3 DNA reads TGTGCCAGCAGCTTCCCAGGGGGCAATTCACCCCTCCACTTT. Translated: CASSFPGGNSPLHF.

This clonotype came up many times. This sequence joins TRBV7-2 and TRBJ2-4; no clear D. Looked up from germline, CDR1 is SGHTA and CDR2 is FQGNSA. The CDR3 totals 17 residues. V was shortened by 5 bases and J by 0 bases, with 17 bases between the two germline ends. The CDR3 here is CASSLRQSGVAKNIQYF. CDR3 sequence (DNA): TGTGCCAGCAGCCTACGGCAGTCGGGTGTAGCCAAAAACATTCAGTACTTC.

This clonotype was counted many times. The chain uses TRBV5-1 and TRBJ2-3; 12 bases are a match to TRBD2. Trimming cost V 3 bases and J 4 bases; bases outside gene matches: 6. Germline assignment: CDR1 SGHRS and CDR2 YFSETQ. This CDR3 is built from 16 residues. The CDR3 DNA is TGCGCCAGCAGCTGGACTAGCGGGGTAGTATCAGATACGCAGTATTTT. It specifies CASSWTSGVVSDTQYF.